This is a list of T cell receptor beta chains from one sample in a study of blood T cells in healthy people across ages. Using its own MiXCR run on the 5' RACE reads, TCRdb lists one record per CDR3 protein. Of about 580,000 distinct CDR3 sequences in the sample, around 48% were seen once. The specimen was blood. These receptors were taken from a man older than 75 in good health. Each CDR3 is given without its conserved first and last residue. D genes are given only for firm matches.

D,V,J,CDR3
-,TRBV6-2/TRBV6-3,TRBJ1-2,ASSYPDLSSQARGYT
-,TRBV7-9,TRBJ2-7,ASSVGGSAREQY
-,TRBV28,TRBJ1-1,ASSAGGVGNTEAF
-,TRBV7-9,TRBJ2-3,ASSLKEGKAYTDTQY
-,TRBV7-2,TRBJ2-5,ASSFGGVGETQY
TRBD2,TRBV5-1,TRBJ2-1,ASSEPAPRGTSNEQF
-,TRBV4-2,TRBJ2-3,ASSQGADRTDTQY
TRBD2,TRBV12-3/TRBV12-4,-,ASSPGLAAPYNEQY
TRBD1,TRBV29-1,TRBJ1-2,SVGGTGGRTYGYT
TRBD2,TRBV4-1,TRBJ2-1,ASSQDPSGRFEQF
-,TRBV7-2,TRBJ2-2,ASSLIARGTGELF
TRBD2,TRBV11-2,TRBJ2-1,ASSSQTSGRSRGNEQF
TRBD2,TRBV10-3,TRBJ2-1,AISEGGTSQRRLSGDEQF
TRBD2,TRBV7-9,TRBJ2-3,ASVPGGTGGMLDTQY
-,TRBV9,TRBJ2-3,ASSVDSRSPDTQY
-,TRBV20-1,TRBJ1-5,SAQRGGSNQPQH
TRBD2,TRBV6-2/TRBV6-3,TRBJ2-3,ASSYSASPAERGRTDTQY
TRBD2,TRBV27,TRBJ2-1,ASSKTSGRANNEQF
TRBD2,TRBV10-3,TRBJ2-5,AISGSSGGSQETQY
TRBD1,TRBV18,TRBJ2-1,ASSPRDRGNNEQF
-,TRBV7-6,TRBJ2-5,ASCRDLQETHY
-,TRBV9,TRBJ1-2,ASNRDRTTGGYT
TRBD1,TRBV7-9,TRBJ2-5,ASRDRDQETQY
-,TRBV2,TRBJ2-1,ASIWAPSNEQF
-,TRBV12-3/TRBV12-4,TRBJ2-7,ASSLIQDEQY
-,TRBV20-1,TRBJ2-1,SARAGDKTFYNEQF
TRBD1,TRBV27,TRBJ1-6,ASSSTGDNSPLH
TRBD2,TRBV7-2,TRBJ2-7,ASSLASGGSYEQY
-,TRBV20-1,TRBJ2-7,SAHSSAVTYEQY
-,TRBV27,TRBJ2-1,ASSPTVGSISYNEQF
TRBD2,TRBV4-3,TRBJ2-7,ASSQDQGSGSYEQY
-,TRBV7-9,TRBJ2-4,ASSLGGDSKNIQY
TRBD1,TRBV7-9,TRBJ2-1,ASRQGEHSEQF